This T cell receptor beta chain derives from a study of OX40 agonist ivuxolimab in advanced cancers. Data came from immunoSEQ multiplex PCR; TCRdb stores just in-frame clones and leaves some out. The table lists approximately 82,000 clones, 94% of them singletons, with roughly 20% in the top ten. The sequences come from CD4+ or CD8+ T cells sorted from blood, collected in a trial of the OX40 agonist ivuxolimab. This receptor was identified in an adult with an advanced solid tumor such as melanoma, head and neck, liver or kidney cancer.

This CDR3 is CASSLGQSSGNTIYF. CDR3 bases: TGTGCCAGCAGCTTGGGACAGAGCTCTGGAAACACCATATATTTT. The chain carries TRBV5-8 and TRBJ1-3; TRBD1 might be the D (5 bases). Trimming took 0 bases from V and 0 from J, leaving 7 bases between them. Germline lookup yields CDR1 SGHTS and CDR2 YDEGEE. There are 15 residues in the CDR3.